A selection of T cell receptor beta chains follows, all from one sample in a study of CD8 T cells in Susac syndrome. TCRdb re-called the immunoSEQ multiplex PCR reads through MiXCR, storing one row per CDR3 protein. The sample includes some 130,000 distinct CDR3 sequences, roughly 94% of them seen just once. Source material: CD4+ T cells from PBMCs. The receptors come from a human donor with multiple sclerosis. Both conserved end residues are part of each CDR3. D genes are given only for firm matches. Expanded clones are given a class, and other clones once, few, many or no size at all.

v_call: TRBV5-5; cdr3_length: 12; clone_size: .; d_call: .; j_call: TRBJ1-1; cdr3_nt: TGTGCCAGCAGCTGGGACCGCGTTCGGGCTTTCTTT; cdr3_aa: CASSWDRVRAFF
v_call: TRBV29-1; cdr3_length: 12; clone_size: .; d_call: .; j_call: TRBJ1-1; cdr3_nt: TGCAGCGAAATAAGGTACGACTCTGAAGCTTTCTTT; cdr3_aa: CSEIRYDSEAFF
v_call: TRBV5-1; cdr3_length: 15; clone_size: once; d_call: .; j_call: TRBJ2-3; cdr3_nt: TGCGCCAGCAGCTTGGCGGGGACGAGGGAAGATACGCAGTATTTT; cdr3_aa: CASSLAGTREDTQYF
v_call: TRBV20-1; cdr3_length: 14; clone_size: .; d_call: .; j_call: TRBJ2-5; cdr3_nt: TGCAGTGCTGCATCGACGGAGTACCAAGAGACCCAGTACTTC; cdr3_aa: CSAASTEYQETQYF
v_call: TRBV13; cdr3_length: 16; clone_size: .; d_call: .; j_call: TRBJ2-4; cdr3_nt: TGTGCCAGCAGCTTAGCCAGCGATCAACCTAAAAACATTCAGTACTTC; cdr3_aa: CASSLASDQPKNIQYF
v_call: TRBV12-3/TRBV12-4; cdr3_length: 17; clone_size: .; d_call: TRBD2; j_call: TRBJ2-1; cdr3_nt: TGTGCCAGCAGTCACGCCGGACTAGCGGGAGTTAGGAATGAGCAGTTCTTC; cdr3_aa: CASSHAGLAGVRNEQFF
v_call: TRBV19; cdr3_length: 17; clone_size: .; d_call: TRBD1; j_call: TRBJ2-3; cdr3_nt: TGTGCCAGTAGTGACCGGGGACAGGGGGGGACGAAAGATACGCAGTATTTT; cdr3_aa: CASSDRGQGGTKDTQYF
v_call: TRBV19; cdr3_length: 15; clone_size: .; d_call: .; j_call: TRBJ2-1; cdr3_nt: TGTGCCAGTAGTATGAGGGACGGACACTACAATGAGCAGTTCTTC; cdr3_aa: CASSMRDGHYNEQFF
v_call: TRBV6-2/TRBV6-3; cdr3_length: 14; clone_size: .; d_call: .; j_call: TRBJ2-2; cdr3_nt: TGTGCCAGCAGTTATCGTGACGTCACCGGGGAGCTGTTTTTT; cdr3_aa: CASSYRDVTGELFF
v_call: TRBV15; cdr3_length: 15; clone_size: .; d_call: TRBD2; j_call: TRBJ2-7; cdr3_nt: TGTGCCACCAGCAGAGCCCGGGGGGGGCGCGGCGAGCAGTACTTC; cdr3_aa: CATSRARGGRGEQYF
v_call: TRBV19; cdr3_length: 15; clone_size: .; d_call: .; j_call: TRBJ2-2; cdr3_nt: TGTGCCAGTAGTATAGTCGGAACGAACACCGGGGAGCTGTTTTTT; cdr3_aa: CASSIVGTNTGELFF
v_call: TRBV7-9; cdr3_length: 14; clone_size: .; d_call: .; j_call: TRBJ1-2; cdr3_nt: TGTGCCAGCAGCGCCCCAAGGGGGGTGTATGGCTACACCTTC; cdr3_aa: CASSAPRGVYGYTF
v_call: TRBV6-6; cdr3_length: 16; clone_size: .; d_call: .; j_call: TRBJ2-4; cdr3_nt: TGTGCCAGCAGCCCAGGGGGGTCCCTAGCCAAAAACATTCAGTACTTC; cdr3_aa: CASSPGGSLAKNIQYF
v_call: TRBV28; cdr3_length: 13; clone_size: .; d_call: .; j_call: TRBJ2-7; cdr3_nt: TGTGCCAGCAGTTTATCTCCCTTTGACGAGCAGTACTTC; cdr3_aa: CASSLSPFDEQYF
v_call: TRBV5-6; cdr3_length: 14; clone_size: once; d_call: .; j_call: TRBJ1-4; cdr3_nt: TGTGCCAGCAGCTTGGGCGGCAGGGGAGGAAAACTGTTTTTT; cdr3_aa: CASSLGGRGGKLFF
v_call: TRBV3-1; cdr3_length: 14; clone_size: .; d_call: .; j_call: TRBJ1-2; cdr3_nt: TGTGCCAGCAGCCCTCGACGGGGAAGCTATGGCTACACCTTC; cdr3_aa: CASSPRRGSYGYTF
v_call: TRBV5-4; cdr3_length: 14; clone_size: .; d_call: TRBD1; j_call: TRBJ1-4; cdr3_nt: TGTGCCAGCAGCTTGCAGGGGGCGACTGAAAAACTGTTTTTT; cdr3_aa: CASSLQGATEKLFF
v_call: TRBV6-5; cdr3_length: 12; clone_size: .; d_call: .; j_call: TRBJ1-1; cdr3_nt: TGTGCCAGCAGTGCGGGGAGACGGGAAGCTTTCTTT; cdr3_aa: CASSAGRREAFF
v_call: TRBV4-3; cdr3_length: 15; clone_size: .; d_call: .; j_call: TRBJ2-5; cdr3_nt: TGCGCCAGCAGCCAAGATGCTACCCCGCAAGAGACCCAGTACTTC; cdr3_aa: CASSQDATPQETQYF
v_call: TRBV6-6; cdr3_length: 13; clone_size: .; d_call: .; j_call: TRBJ2-3; cdr3_nt: TGTGCCAGCAGTTACAGCGGGCAGGATACGCAGTATTTT; cdr3_aa: CASSYSGQDTQYF